The 29 T cell receptor beta chains below come from one sample, sequenced in a study of blood T cells in healthy people across ages (dated by TCRdb to 2015 to 2017). Library preparation employed 5' RACE. The listed sequencing device is Illumina HiSeq 2500. A second PCR of roughly 7 to 12 cycles was performed with a sample-barcoded 5' primer and a J-beta primer mix. Starting from the raw public reads, TCRdb applied fastp trimming at Q25, assembled clones with MiXCR and retained in-frame beta chains. CDR3 protein sequences are deduplicated, and each keeps its most common genes and DNA. The sample contains some 1.4 million distinct CDR3 sequences, roughly 45% of them found a single time. The top ten clonotypes cover around 8% of the sample. Sequencing used blood. The origin of the receptors is a woman younger than 35 in good health.

The J gene is TRBJ2-7, the V gene TRBV3-1, with TRBD2 identical over 7 bases. The junction had 7 bases not matched to a gene; V was cut back by 4 bases and J by 1 base. The CDR3 is 15 amino acids. CDR1 LGHDT and CDR2 YNNKEL come from the germline V gene (reference sequence). This CDR3 is CASSPPVGGSYEQYF. The CDR3 region has the DNA TGTGCCAGCAGCCCCCCGGTGGGGGGGTCCTACGAGCAGTACTTC.

This clonotype was recorded at least ten times. The chain joins TRBV10-3 to TRBJ2-1, with 8 positions matching TRBD1. Germline V gene sequence: CDR1 ENHRY, CDR2 SYGVKD. J gave up 7 bases and V 5 bases, and 13 bases lay outside the gene matches. There are 16 residues in the CDR3. CDR3 nucleotide sequence: TGTGCCATCAGTTCCCAACAACGAACAGGGGGGAATGAGCAGTTCTTC. Translating gives CAISSQQRTGGNEQFF.

The rearrangement joins TRBV27 to TRBJ2-7; D is unclear. The CDR3 is 13 residues long. The V and J ends lost 6 bases and 0 bases respectively, with 9 bases between them. The germline gives CDR1 MNHEY, CDR2 SMNVEV (reference sequence). The CDR3 nucleotides read TGTGCCAGCAGACCAGTTGGCTCCTACGAGCAGTACTTC. Translation: CASRPVGSYEQYF.

V gene TRBV3-1 combines with J gene TRBJ2-5; the D is unclear. V lost 0 bases, J lost 9 bases, and 11 bases lay in between. Germline V gene lookup returns CDR1 LGHDT and CDR2 YNNKEL (reference sequence). This CDR3 contains 13 residues. CDR3 sequence reads: CASSQESRGAQYF. The CDR3 DNA reads as TGTGCCAGCAGCCAAGAGAGTCGTGGGGCCCAGTACTTC.

The chain couples TRBV20-1 to TRBJ2-5; the D is unclear. This CDR3 comprises 14 residues. Per the germline V gene, CDR1 is DFQATT and CDR2 is SNEGSKA (reference sequence). The V end lost 1 base, the J end lost 1 base, and 10 bases lay between the germline ends. The CDR3 DNA is TGCAGTGCTAGAGGTGGAACAGCCCAAGAGACCCAGTACTTC. Translating it yields CSARGGTAQETQYF.

This chain connects TRBV18 to TRBJ2-5; D may correspond to TRBD1 or TRBD2 (5 bases each). V dropped 5 bases and J dropped 1 base, with 8 bases sitting between them. The CDR3 is 13 residues long. Germline V gene sequence: CDR1 KGHSH, CDR2 LQKENI. Written as DNA, the CDR3 is TGTGCCAGCTCAACCGGGGCCCAAGAGACCCAGTACTTC. It translates to CASSTGAQETQYF.

The chain employs TRBV20-1 and TRBJ2-7; D unclear. The CDR3 loop spans 14 amino acids. V was cut by 0 bases and J by 0 bases, with 9 bases left in between. Germline CDR1 reads DFQATT; CDR2 reads SNEGSKA (reference sequence). The CDR3 loop reads CSARDMSGSYEQYF. In DNA, the CDR3 is TGCAGTGCTAGAGATATGTCGGGCTCCTACGAGCAGTACTTC.

The chain uses TRBV12-3 or TRBV12-4 and TRBJ1-2; possible D gene TRBD1, 5 bases. The CDR3 has 15 amino acids. V was shortened by 3 bases and J by 4 bases, with 15 bases between the two germline ends. Here the CDR3 reads CASSLEGTASYGYTF. In DNA, the CDR3 is TGTGCCAGCAGTTTGGAGGGGACGGCTTCCTATGGCTACACCTTC.

V is TRBV5-5 and J is TRBJ2-1; D could derive from TRBD1 or TRBD2 (6 bases each). Trimming pared 3 bases from V and 4 bases from J, leaving 20 bases between. The CDR3 is made up of 17 amino acids. Germline CDR1 reads SGHKS; CDR2 reads YYEKEE (reference sequence). The DNA for the CDR3 is TGTGCCAGCAGCTCAGCTCGGGGGCGGATGGGGTACAATGAGCAGTTCTTC. Amino acids: CASSSARGRMGYNEQFF.

CDR3 DNA: TGTGCCAGCAGTTACCCGTTGGAGGGCTACACCTTC. Translation: CASSYPLEGYTF. V and J are TRBV6-6 and TRBJ1-2, with D unresolved. The CDR3 covers 12 residues. Trimming took 2 bases from V and 8 from J, leaving 9 bases between them. CDR1 and CDR2 from the germline V gene are MNHNY and SVGAGI (reference sequence).

This clonotype was detected only a few times. CDR3 residues: CATSISGSSYEQYF. The DNA of the CDR3 is TGTGCCACCAGCATTAGCGGGAGCTCCTACGAGCAGTACTTC. The chain couples TRBV15 to TRBJ2-7; 9 positions agree with TRBD2. The trim removed 4 bases at V and 0 bases at J, leaving 1 base unmatched. Looked up from germline, CDR1 is LNHNV and CDR2 is YYDKDF (reference sequence). The CDR3 is made up of 14 amino acids.

To note about this clonotype: This may arise from a read error, as a much more abundant clone is one base away. The V and J genes are TRBV12-3 or TRBV12-4 and TRBJ2-1; a possible D gene is TRBD1 (6 bases). The germline V and J ends were trimmed by 6 bases and 13 bases, with 22 bases remaining between them. The CDR3 sequence is 14 residues long. The CDR3 nucleotides read TGTGCCAGCAGGCCACAGGGCTCCGGGGAGACCCAGTTCTTC. Amino acids: CASRPQGSGETQFF.

As concerns this clonotype: Relative to the germline gene, one junction end is altered; a read error may explain this. The genes are TRBV15 and TRBJ1-2; TRBD1 agrees at 7 bases. Germline CDR1 is LNHNV and CDR2 is YYDKDF (reference sequence). There are 13 residues in the CDR3. CDR3 sequence: CAISTDRVYGYTF. The CDR3 nucleotides are TGTGCCATCAGCACCGACAGGGTGTATGGCTACACCTTC.

The chain links TRBV24-1 to TRBJ2-1, with 11 nucleotides matching TRBD2. V was pared by 5 bases and J by 4 bases, with 0 bases of the junction left unmatched. The CDR3 totals 14 residues. The germline CDR1 and CDR2 sequences are KGHDR and SFDVKD. CDR3 loop: CATSGLAGYNEQFF. Written as DNA, the CDR3 is TGTGCCACCAGTGGACTAGCGGGGTACAATGAGCAGTTCTTC.

The chain combines TRBV6-1 with TRBJ1-1; TRBD1 agrees at 11 bases. From germline, CDR1 is MNHNS and CDR2 SASEGT. The CDR3 totals 17 residues. With 6 bases clipped from V and 4 bases from J, the junction kept 13 bases outside the gene matches. The CDR3 DNA sequence: TGTGCCAGCAGAACTAGGGGACAGGGGGGGTTTGGCACTGAAGCTTTCTTT. Residues: CASRTRGQGGFGTEAFF.

In this sample, this clonotype turned up a few times. The rearrangement joins TRBV25-1 to TRBJ1-4; D is unresolved. Germline loops: CDR1 MGHDK, CDR2 SYGVNS. Trimming cost V 4 bases and J 0 bases, with 6 bases left between them. The CDR3 runs to 14 residues. CDR3 protein: CASSASSTNEKLFF. The CDR3, as DNA: TGTGCCAGCAGTGCCTCTTCAACTAATGAAAAACTGTTTTTT.

The rearrangement links TRBV27 to TRBJ1-5; 9 bases match TRBD1. CDR3 length equals 15 residues. Unmatched junction bases numbered 7, after V lost 4 bases and J lost 6 bases. Germline V gives CDR1 MNHEY, CDR2 SMNVEV (reference sequence). The CDR3, as DNA: TGTGCCAGCAGTTCCACAGGGGGCTGGGGTCAGCCCCAGCATTTT. Amino acid sequence: CASSSTGGWGQPQHF.

A few counts support this clonotype. The chain joins TRBV20-1 to TRBJ1-5; no reliable D call. V lost 5 bases and J 3 bases, leaving 17 bases between the germline ends. From germline, CDR1 is DFQATT and CDR2 SNEGSKA (reference sequence). The CDR3 extends over 15 amino acids. The CDR3 bases are TGCAGTGCTCCGGACCTTCATAGTGACAATCAGCCCCAGCATTTT. As protein: CSAPDLHSDNQPQHF.

This clonotype was seen a handful of times. The rearrangement joins TRBV20-1 to TRBJ2-1; 9 bases align to TRBD2. CDR1 DFQATT and CDR2 SNEGSKA come from the germline V gene (reference sequence). There are 16 residues in the CDR3. V was clipped by 0 bases and J by 3 bases; unmatched bases: 6. The CDR3 protein is CSARDVAGANYNEQFF. DNA for the CDR3: TGCAGTGCTAGAGATGTAGCGGGAGCGAACTACAATGAGCAGTTCTTC.

In its sample, this clonotype was seen a few times. The chain uses TRBV11-2 and TRBJ2-1; 7 bases are shared with TRBD2. Germline V gene data show CDR1 as SGHAT and CDR2 as FQNNGV. The V gene end was trimmed by 2 bases and the J gene end by 0 bases; junction bases not matched to a gene: 7. The CDR3 runs 17 residues. CDR3 loop: CASSLRMLADSYNEQFF. In DNA form, the CDR3 reads TGTGCCAGCAGCTTAAGAATGCTAGCGGACTCCTACAATGAGCAGTTCTTC.

This clonotype was seen only a few times. The V gene is TRBV20-1, the J gene TRBJ2-1; a possible D gene is TRBD2 (6 bases). The CDR3 totals 14 residues. Germline values: CDR1 DFQATT, CDR2 SNEGSKA (reference sequence). V was pared by 3 bases and J by 6 bases, with 15 bases between. The DNA for the CDR3 is TGCAGTGCTAGTCCTGGCGGGGCTTCCAATGAGCAGTTCTTC. Its translation is CSASPGGASNEQFF.

The chain uses TRBV30 and TRBJ2-1, with 9 bases identical to TRBD2. This CDR3 region has 15 residues. From germline, CDR1 is GTSNPN and CDR2 SVGIG (reference sequence). J gave up 8 bases and V 7 bases, and 15 bases lay outside the gene matches. DNA of the CDR3: TGTGCCTTCCGACTATGGCGGGAGGGCCTCTATGAGCAGTTCTTC. Translating it yields CAFRLWREGLYEQFF.

The chain employs TRBV6-6 and TRBJ2-7; 7 nucleotides agree with TRBD1. The CDR3 totals 15 residues. Germline CDR1 reads MNHNY; CDR2 reads SVGAGI (reference sequence). V lost 4 bases, J lost 2 bases, and 8 bases stayed unmatched. The CDR3 sequence: CASSSGQPSTYEQYF. CDR3 sequence (DNA): TGTGCCAGCAGTTCGGGACAGCCATCAACCTACGAGCAGTACTTC.

This clonotype appeared a few times. This sequence joins TRBV12-3 or TRBV12-4 and TRBJ2-1; D call uncertain. V was pared by 1 base and J by 6 bases, with 10 bases between. This CDR3 region has 14 residues. The chain's CDR3 is CASSLEPGFNEQFF. CDR3 bases: TGTGCCAGCAGTTTAGAACCGGGCTTCAATGAGCAGTTCTTC.

The rearrangement joins TRBV12-3 or TRBV12-4 to TRBJ2-1; TRBD2 agrees at 9 bases. This CDR3 spans 15 amino acids. V was clipped by 7 bases and J by 4 bases; unmatched bases: 8. Here the CDR3 DNA reads TGTGCCAGCATTCGAAGCGGGGGGACTTACAATGAGCAGTTCTTC. Protein: CASIRSGGTYNEQFF.

This clonotype has just one count. The chain uses TRBV4-1 and TRBJ2-1; D is perhaps TRBD2 (6 bases). The J call may be mistaken, given a closer DNA end match to TRBJ2-7. Germline V gives CDR1 MGHRA, CDR2 YSYEKL. The CDR3 totals 17 residues. CDR3 sequence reads: CASSHPLRGVPYNEQYF. For the CDR3, the DNA is TGCGCCAGCAGCCATCCTTTACGCGGGGTTCCCTACAATGAGCAGTACTTC.

The chain combines TRBV11-2 with TRBJ2-1; D gene uncertain. Germline V gene lookup returns CDR1 SGHAT and CDR2 FQNNGV. V was trimmed by 2 bases and J by 8 bases, leaving 13 bases between them. The CDR3 extends over 14 amino acids. The DNA of the CDR3 is TGTGCCAGCAGCTTACTGGCTAGTCCTGATGAGCAGTTCTTC. Translation gives CASSLLASPDEQFF.

A few counts support this clonotype. One end of the junction fails to match germline, which may point to a read error. The chain recombines TRBV27 with TRBJ2-7, with a weak D call TRBD1 (6 bases). This CDR3 is 11 amino acids long. CDR1 is MNHEY, CDR2 SMNVEV, per germline (reference sequence). The CDR3 spells CAHRVSYEQYF. DNA of the CDR3: TGCGCCCACAGGGTCTCCTACGAGCAGTACTTC.

This clonotype was detected a few times. The chain's CDR3 is CASRYLELRTDTQYF. The CDR3 nucleotides are TGTGCCAGCCGGTATCTGGAGCTCCGCACAGATACGCAGTATTTT. V and J are TRBV2 and TRBJ2-3; D is unresolved. V was shortened by 8 bases and J by 1 base, with 16 bases between the two germline ends. This CDR3 is built from 15 residues. From germline, CDR1 is SNHLY and CDR2 FYNNEI.